These T cell receptor beta chains were read from a single sample in a study of blood T cell repertoires in COVID-19. Clones were sequenced by immunoSEQ multiplex PCR, and TCRdb holds only the in-frame ones, with some missing. Here the sample spans roughly 370,000 clones, just under 90% being singletons. The sample consisted of PBMCs or T cells enriched from blood (not recorded which). The receptors shown here come from a woman aged 45-65 years who had recovered from COVID-19. Both conserved end residues are part of each CDR3. D genes are given only for firm matches. Size is omitted from some rows. Given values are once, few, many or a class for expanded clones.

clone_size cdr3_length j_call d_call v_call cdr3_nt cdr3_aa
. 15 TRBJ2-1 TRBD2 TRBV5-5 TGTGCCAGCAGCTTGGGACTAGCGGCTTACAATGAGCAGTTCTTC CASSLGLAAYNEQFF
. 13 TRBJ2-3 TRBD1 TRBV5-6 TGTGCCAGCAGGTTGACAGGGTCAGATACGCAGTATTTT CASRLTGSDTQYF
once 15 TRBJ1-4 . TRBV19 TGTGCCAGTAGCCCAAACAGGGCGTGGGATGAAAAACTGTTTTTT CASSPNRAWDEKLFF
once 14 TRBJ2-7 TRBD2 TRBV27 TGTGCCAGCAGCTGGACTAGCGGGTTTTACGAGCAGTACTTC CASSWTSGFYEQYF
. 10 TRBJ1-2 . TRBV20-1 TGCAGCCTAGGGGCCTATGGCTACACCTTC CSLGAYGYTF
. 13 TRBJ1-2 TRBD1 TRBV7-9 TGTGCCAGCAGCTTAGGACAGGGGGATGGCTACACCTTC CASSLGQGDGYTF
. 11 TRBJ1-1 . TRBV29-1 TGCAGCGTCCGGGGGGCGGGTGAAGCTTTCTTT CSVRGAGEAFF
. 13 TRBJ2-5 . TRBV5-4 TGTGCCAGCAGCTTGGGCAGCCAAGAGACCCAGTACTTC CASSLGSQETQYF
many 15 TRBJ1-3 . TRBV28 TGTGCCAGCAGTCCCGTCGTAGGGGCTGGAAACACCATATATTTT CASSPVVGAGNTIYF
few 12 TRBJ1-2 TRBD1 TRBV30 TGTGCCTGGGTCGGGACAGGCTATGGCTACACCTTC CAWVGTGYGYTF
few 12 TRBJ1-1 TRBD1 TRBV29-1 TGCAGCGGGGGACAGCTGAACACTGAAGCTTTCTTT CSGGQLNTEAFF
. 14 TRBJ1-6 . TRBV5-6 TGTGCCAGCAGCTTGCGGGTCCTTAATTCACCCCTCCACTTT CASSLRVLNSPLHF
few 16 TRBJ1-5 TRBD1 TRBV4-2 TGTGCCAGCAGCCGCGGGACAGGTGGTGACAATCAGCCCCAGCATTTT CASSRGTGGDNQPQHF
. 17 TRBJ1-2 . TRBV5-6 TGTGCCAGCAGCTTGGCTGGGGTCAGGGTCTTAACCTATGGCTACACCTTC CASSLAGVRVLTYGYTF
. 14 TRBJ1-2 . TRBV7-2 TGTGCCAGCAGCTTACCAGGGAAGGATTATGGCTACACCTTC CASSLPGKDYGYTF
. 12 TRBJ1-2 TRBD1 TRBV12-3/TRBV12-4 TGTGCCAGCACCGTACAGGGGATTGGCTACACCTTC CASTVQGIGYTF
. 13 TRBJ1-1 . TRBV9 TGTGCCAGCAGCGAAGGGGTGAACACTGAAGCTTTCTTT CASSEGVNTEAFF
. 14 TRBJ1-1 . TRBV25-1 TGTGCCAGCAGTGATCTTTTCGTTGGGACAGAAGCTTTCTTT CASSDLFVGTEAFF
. 13 TRBJ2-5 . TRBV28 TGTGCCAGCAGTTTACCGGCTGCATCCCGGGAGTACTTC CASSLPAASREYF
. 16 TRBJ2-7 . TRBV19 TGTGCCAGTAGTATAGTGGGGCGGGGAAGCACCTACGAGCAGTACTTC CASSIVGRGSTYEQYF
. 15 TRBJ1-2 . TRBV14 TGTGCCAGCAGCCAAGAAATGATAATAGGGAGAGGCTACACCTTC CASSQEMIIGRGYTF
. 14 TRBJ2-7 . TRBV6-5 TGTGCCAGCAGCCCCTCCAGGGGCGGCTACGAGCAGTACTTC CASSPSRGGYEQYF
few 16 TRBJ1-2 TRBD1 TRBV27 TGTGCCAGCAGTTTACAAGCGACAGGGGGATCCTATGGCTACACCTTC CASSLQATGGSYGYTF
. 13 TRBJ1-5 . TRBV30 TGTGCCTGGAGTGGGGGGCGCGGACAGCCCCAGCATTTT CAWSGGRGQPQHF
. 14 TRBJ1-5 TRBD1 TRBV30 TGTGCCTGGAGTCTAAATCAGGGGGTTCAGCCCCAGCATTTT CAWSLNQGVQPQHF
once 11 TRBJ2-7 . TRBV19 TGTGCCAGTCGTGAAGGGGACGAGCAGTACTTC CASREGDEQYF
. 16 TRBJ2-3 TRBD1 TRBV5-1 TGCGCCAGCAGCTTGCGGGGGGACAGGGCGGCGGATACGCAGTATTTT CASSLRGDRAADTQYF
. 12 TRBJ2-3 . TRBV7-9 TGTGCCAGCAGCTTTCAGCGAGATACGCAGTATTTT CASSFQRDTQYF
once 16 TRBJ2-1 TRBD2 TRBV5-1 TGCGCCAGCAGCTGGGGCGGGGGGAACTCCTACAATGAGCAGTTCTTC CASSWGGGNSYNEQFF
. 17 TRBJ1-3 TRBD1 TRBV4-1 TGCGCCAGCAGCCTCAGGGCACAGGGGACCTCTGGAAACACCATATATTTT CASSLRAQGTSGNTIYF
. 13 TRBJ1-2 . TRBV28 TGTGCCAGCAGAGGTGCGTCTACAGGTGGCTACACCTTC CASRGASTGGYTF
. 15 TRBJ2-7 TRBD1 TRBV2 TGTGCCAGCAGTGAAGTGGGACAGGGGTCCAACGAGCAGTACTTC CASSEVGQGSNEQYF
once 15 TRBJ1-4 . TRBV7-9 TGTGCCAGCAGCTTTTCGGGATTTACCAATGAAAAACTGTTTTTT CASSFSGFTNEKLFF
. 15 TRBJ1-5 . TRBV19 TGTGCCAGTAGCCTCGCCAGGTATAGCAATCAGCCCCAGCATTTT CASSLARYSNQPQHF
once 14 TRBJ2-2 . TRBV2 TGTGCCAGCAGACCACTGGGACTGTCCGGGGAGCTGTTTTTT CASRPLGLSGELFF
. 12 TRBJ1-2 . TRBV12-3/TRBV12-4 TGTGCCAGCAGCCCGAGCGCCTATGGCTACACCTTC CASSPSAYGYTF
. 12 TRBJ2-5 . TRBV5-1 TGCGCCAGCAGCGCGGCCGGGGAGACCCAGTACTTC CASSAAGETQYF
. 13 TRBJ2-7 . TRBV14 TGTGCCAGCAGCCATACAGGGCCCTGGGAGCAGTACTTC CASSHTGPWEQYF
. 15 TRBJ2-2 . TRBV5-1 TGCGCCAGCAGCTCGGAACTAGCCAACACCGGGGAGCTGTTTTTT CASSSELANTGELFF
once 16 TRBJ1-4 TRBD1 TRBV4-1 TGCGCCAGCAGCCAGACGTGGACAGGGTGGCGCGAAAAACTGTTTTTT CASSQTWTGWREKLFF
once 13 TRBJ1-2 . TRBV2 TGTGCCAGCAATCTGGGGGCGCCGGATGGCTACACCTTC CASNLGAPDGYTF
. 15 TRBJ2-7 TRBD2 TRBV13 TGTGCCAGCAGCTACGGACTAGCGGGGACTTACGAGCAGTACTTC CASSYGLAGTYEQYF
. 12 TRBJ2-1 . TRBV6-5 TGTGCCAGCAGTTATGGGGGCACTTCCCAGATCTTC CASSYGGTSQIF
once 14 TRBJ2-3 . TRBV19 TGTGCCAGTAGTCCTATAGGGCGGGGCCCAACGCAGTATTTT CASSPIGRGPTQYF
. 16 TRBJ2-2 TRBD1 TRBV4-1 TGCGCCAGCAGCCAAGGTCCAAGGGGGCGGTACGGGGAGCTGTTTTTT CASSQGPRGRYGELFF
. 16 TRBJ1-2 TRBD1 TRBV10-3 TGTGCCATCAGTGAGGGGTCGGACAGGGCTAACTATGGCTACACCTTC CAISEGSDRANYGYTF
few 14 TRBJ2-7 . TRBV4-3 TGCGCCAGCAGCCAAGATGGAGGGTTCTACGAGCAGTACTTC CASSQDGGFYEQYF
. 13 TRBJ1-1 . TRBV12-3/TRBV12-4 TGTGCCAGCAGTTTGATTCTTCGGACTGAAGCTTTCTTT CASSLILRTEAFF
. 14 TRBJ2-1 . TRBV29-1 TGCAGCGTTGAAGAAGCGGCTTCCTACAATGAGCAGTTCTTC CSVEEAASYNEQFF
. 15 TRBJ1-1 . TRBV5-1 TGCGCCAGCAGATTTACAGGGAGTATTAGCGCTGAAGCTTTCTTT CASRFTGSISAEAFF
. 14 TRBJ1-1 . TRBV5-1 TGCGCCAGCAGCCCTTGGACAGATAACACTGAAGCTTTCTTT CASSPWTDNTEAFF
. 15 TRBJ1-1 . TRBV6-1 TGTGCCAGCAGTGAAGCGGCTTCCGGGAGCACTGAAGCTTTCTTT CASSEAASGSTEAFF